Reported below is one T cell receptor beta chain. Its antigen remains unidentified. One end of the junction fails to match germline, which may point to a read error. Indicated time point: newly diagnosed GD, antithyroid drugs for less than 3 months. RNA extracted from PBMCs served as the sequencing template. This specimen belongs to a study of regulatory T cells in long-lasting Graves disease. The authors built TCR beta libraries using iRepertoire HTBI primers and Arm-PCR of CDR3 regions. TCRdb reanalysed the multiplex PCR reads using MiXCR and keeps one entry per CDR3 protein. The sample includes about 210,000 distinct CDR3 sequences, approximately 19% of them seen just once. The study, taken as a whole, reports: Repertoires from persistent disease leaned toward TRBV28, TRBJ1-2 and TRBJ2-5. New patients shared fewer than 1,000 public clonotypes, and persistent patients shared more, with 2,741. Thyroid tissue went unexamined; only peripheral blood was analyzed.

This CDR3 is built from 16 residues. The germline gives CDR1 SGHAT, CDR2 FQNNGV. In addition, the sample was reused for a study of T cells in Graves' hyperthyroidism and ophthalmopathy. That investigation notes: In validation, the model predicted ophthalmopathy. These predictions came a median about 6.8 months before onset.

This receptor was identified in a woman aged 25 to 45 with Graves disease. The material was peripheral blood mononuclear cells (PBMCs), obtained at new diagnosis, from a patient treated with antithyroid drugs. This chain connects TRBV11-2 to TRBJ2-1, with D perhaps matching TRBD2 (5 bases). Here the CDR3 reads CASSRRTLNSHNEQFF. CDR3 coding DNA: TGTGCCAGCAGCCGGCGGACTCTCAACTCCCACAATGAGCAGTTCTTC.